This T cell receptor beta chain was sequenced for a study of T cells after yellow fever vaccination. Study-wide background: Fractions of low cell number were prepared using SMART-Seq v4 Ultra Low Input.

This clonotype was counted between two and nine times. Antigen specificity is unknown. TCRdb recomputed calls from the 5' RACE reads with MiXCR, one row per CDR3 protein. The sample consists of under 200,000 distinct CDR3 sequences, under 7.5% of them appearing once. CDR1 SGHAT and CDR2 FQNNGV come from the germline V gene. The CDR3 is 16 residues long. The V and J ends lost 5 bases and 6 bases, in that order; junction bases with no gene match: 7. Findings and caveats of the study: There was a small share of clonotypes that showed up in both the CD4 and CD8 compartments.

The chain carries TRBV11-2 and TRBJ2-2, with 12 bases matching TRBD1. This sample comprised CD4+ T cells sorted from PBMCs, obtained more than 4 days after the first yellow fever vaccination. This sequence was found in a man younger than 35 who received the YFV17D yellow fever vaccine. The CDR3 protein is CASSQSGQGAAGELFF. CDR3 sequence (DNA): TGTGCCAGCAGCCAATCGGGACAGGGGGCGGCCGGGGAGCTGTTTTTT.